The rows below give T cell receptor beta chains drawn from one sample of a study of control samples from healthy donors and cancer patients. Clones were sequenced by immunoSEQ multiplex PCR, and TCRdb holds only the in-frame ones, with some missing. The sample has about 130,000 clones, 90% seen once. Sequencing used blood. These receptors were collected from a man between 18 and 29 years old in good health. CDR3s include the opening cysteine and the closing phenylalanine or tryptophan.

V: TRBV27
J: TRBJ1-2
CDR3: CASRDLSTGWSNYGYTF

V: TRBV7-9
J: TRBJ2-5
CDR3: CASSLDLETQYF

V: TRBV9
J: TRBJ1-4
CDR3: CASSGTGANEKLFF

V: TRBV28
J: TRBJ1-5
CDR3: CASSLGTPWRAQHF

V: TRBV27
J: TRBJ1-1
CDR3: CASSQPGTEAFF

V: TRBV7-2
J: TRBJ2-1
CDR3: CASSLDLGPPSYNEQFF

V: TRBV11-3
J: TRBJ2-1
CDR3: CASSLDLVDQSSYNEQFF

V: TRBV7-9
J: TRBJ2-7
CDR3: CASSLSHNSYEQYF

V: TRBV5-1
J: TRBJ1-6
CDR3: CASSIYKGENSPLHF

V: TRBV28
J: TRBJ2-1
CDR3: CASSLSFIGSQFF

V: TRBV3-1/TRBV3-2
J: TRBJ2-7
CDR3: CASSQYSAGGGEQYF

V: TRBV4-2
J: TRBJ1-2
CDR3: CASSQGNGYTF

V: TRBV30
J: TRBJ1-3
CDR3: CAWSWTEFTGNTIYF

V: TRBV29-1
J: TRBJ1-1
CDR3: CSVVRIMNTEAFF

V: TRBV11-3
J: TRBJ1-3
CDR3: CASRGQRNTIYF

V: TRBV27
J: TRBJ1-5
CDR3: CASSSGTGGRQPQHF

V: TRBV20-1
J: TRBJ2-3
CDR3: CSAHTDTQYF

V: TRBV30
J: TRBJ1-1
CDR3: CAWSLRGTEAFF

V: TRBV7-6
J: TRBJ2-2
CDR3: CASSFSQGTGELFF

V: TRBV6-1
J: TRBJ2-1
CDR3: CASSETLAGGYNEQFF

V: TRBV4-1
J: TRBJ2-1
CDR3: CASSLGLAGARFYNEQFF

V: TRBV7-9
J: TRBJ1-2
CDR3: CASSPGFESF

V: TRBV11-2
J: TRBJ2-2
CDR3: CASSLAGTPENTGELFF

V: TRBV2
J: TRBJ2-5
CDR3: CASTQGRLAGETQYF

V: TRBV7-3
J: TRBJ2-2
CDR3: CASSLSVNTGELFF

V: TRBV11-2
J: TRBJ1-3
CDR3: CASSLGIRGYGNTIYF

V: TRBV4-1
J: TRBJ1-1
CDR3: CASSQEGPGSDTEAFF

V: TRBV7-9
J: TRBJ2-2
CDR3: CASSLRRGDITGELFF

V: TRBV5-1
J: TRBJ1-2
CDR3: CASSPDRGGYTF

V: TRBV7-9
J: TRBJ2-1
CDR3: CASSSTTGLVSNEQFF

V: TRBV28
J: TRBJ2-1
CDR3: CASAQSGVYNEQFF

V: TRBV9
J: TRBJ2-3
CDR3: CASSITGEHSTDTQYF

V: TRBV21-1
J: TRBJ1-1
CDR3: CASNPRRRIMNTEAFF

V: TRBV28
J: TRBJ1-4
CDR3: CASSTPGTDEKLFF

V: TRBV6-6
J: TRBJ1-1
CDR3: CASSYSTTGVTEAFF

V: TRBV9
J: TRBJ1-3
CDR3: CASSVAPPKRNSGNTIYF

V: TRBV27
J: TRBJ1-5
CDR3: CASSTTGYQPQHF

V: TRBV30
J: TRBJ1-1
CDR3: CAWTTGTGFTEAFF

V: TRBV2
J: TRBJ2-7
CDR3: CASSEAGSSLSYEQYF

V: TRBV4-1
J: TRBJ2-1
CDR3: CASSQAPNEQFF

V: TRBV14
J: TRBJ1-1
CDR3: CASSQGFDIVGTEAFF

V: TRBV7-9
J: TRBJ2-2
CDR3: CATSRPGTANTGELFF

V: TRBV28
J: TRBJ1-1
CDR3: CASRVGQGFTEAFF

V: TRBV29-1
J: TRBJ1-2
CDR3: CSVGQGLNYGYTF

V: TRBV30
J: TRBJ2-1
CDR3: CAWSVTFSAGREVSYNEQFF

V: TRBV14
J: TRBJ2-2
CDR3: CASSHRQGTGTGELFF

V: TRBV12-5
J: TRBJ2-1
CDR3: CASGLDSGRPYNEQFF

V: TRBV5-4
J: TRBJ2-3
CDR3: CASSWDRGADTQYF

V: TRBV5-1
J: TRBJ2-5
CDR3: CASSPGRDSETQYF